The 18 T cell receptor beta chains in this list originate from one sample, sequenced in a study of control samples from healthy donors and cancer patients. Clones were read by immunoSEQ multiplex PCR, and TCRdb kept only the in-frame ones, dropping some. The data contain about 170,000 clones, about nine tenths of them seen just once; the ten biggest clones take up 1.5%. Sequencing input: blood. The receptors derive from a woman aged 25 to 45 in good health.

The V and J genes are TRBV29-1 and TRBJ2-7, with D unclear. The CDR3 is made up of 12 amino acids. Deletions cut 3 bases from V and 0 bases from J, with 6 bases between. Germline V CDR1 and CDR2: SQVTM, ANQGSEA. CDR3 residues: CSVEGSSYEQYF. CDR3 DNA: TGCAGCGTTGAGGGCAGCTCCTACGAGCAGTACTTC.

The chain employs TRBV18 and TRBJ2-2, with 9 bases that match TRBD2. The V gene end was trimmed by 4 bases and the J gene end by 4 bases; junction bases not matched to a gene: 4. Germline-derived CDR1 and CDR2 are KGHSH and LQKENI. The length of the CDR3 is 15 residues. CDR3 in amino acids: CASSLAGEFTGELFF. CDR3 in DNA: TGTGCCAGCTCACTAGCGGGGGAGTTCACCGGGGAGCTGTTTTTT.

The CDR3: CASSLGVSRKETQYF. As DNA, the CDR3 is TGTGCCAGCAGCTTAGGGGTCTCGCGGAAAGAGACCCAGTACTTC. J is TRBJ2-5 and V is TRBV11-3; the D is unclear. Trimming shortened V by 1 base and J by 3 bases, and 12 bases separated the two germline ends. In germline, CDR1 is SGHNT, CDR2 YENEEA. CDR3 length equals 15 residues.

The rearrangement joins TRBV7-6 to TRBJ1-5, with 7 bases lining up with TRBD1. Germline CDR1 is SGHVS and CDR2 is FNYEAQ. J lost 3 bases, V lost 4 bases, and 3 bases had no gene match. There are 14 residues in the CDR3. The CDR3 spells CASSSGGNNQPQHF. For the CDR3, the DNA is TGTGCCAGCAGCTCAGGGGGAAACAATCAGCCCCAGCATTTT.

The chain is built from TRBV5-1 and TRBJ2-1, with TRBD2 identical over 16 bases. The CDR3 runs 16 residues. The V segment lost 4 bases and the J segment 4 bases; nucleotides outside the gene matches: 2. Per germline, CDR1 SGHRS and CDR2 YFSETQ. As DNA, the CDR3 is TGCGCCAGCAGCGCGGGACTAGCGGGGGGGTACAATGAGCAGTTCTTC. Protein: CASSAGLAGGYNEQFF.

The rearrangement uses TRBV7-9 and TRBJ1-2; D might be TRBD1 (5 bases). CDR1 SEHNR and CDR2 FQNEAQ come from the germline V gene (reference sequence). V shed 0 bases and J shed 4 bases, with 9 bases lying between them. The CDR3 extends over 14 amino acids. CDR3 coding DNA: TGTGCCAGCAGCTTAGCGGGGCATGGCTATGGCTACACCTTC. Its translation: CASSLAGHGYGYTF.

The chain links TRBV28 to TRBJ2-7; TRBD1 matches 10 bases. V lost 6 bases, J lost 0 bases, and 2 bases stayed unmatched. Per germline, CDR1 MDHEN and CDR2 SYDVKM. This CDR3 spans 14 amino acids. The CDR3 DNA reads TGTGCCAGCAGGACAGGGGGCCCCTCCTACGAGCAGTACTTC. Protein sequence: CASRTGGPSYEQYF. The complete variable domain, with remaining parts taken from reference TRBV28 and TRBJ2-7, reads DVKVTQSSRYLVKRTGEKVFLECVQDMDHENMFWYRQDPGLGLRLIYFSYDVKMKEKGDIPEGYSVSREKKERFSLILESASTNQTSMYLCASRTGGPSYEQYFGPGTRLTVT.

Notes on this clone: Distinct nucleotide sequences in the sample also encode this CDR3. The gene calls are TRBV5-1 and TRBJ1-3; no clear D gene. Germline values: CDR1 SGHRS, CDR2 YFSETQ. The germline V and J ends were trimmed by 0 bases and 0 bases, with 4 bases remaining between them. This CDR3 is built from 14 residues. CDR3 nucleotides: TGCGCCAGCAGCTTGGGGGGCTCTGGAAACACCATATATTTT. It yields the protein CASSLGGSGNTIYF.

V is TRBV6-2 or TRBV6-3 and J is TRBJ2-7; 7 nucleotides align to TRBD2. The V segment lost 2 bases and the J segment 0 bases; nucleotides outside the gene matches: 1. Germline CDR1 MNHEY, CDR2 SVGEGT. This CDR3 contains 14 residues. The chain's CDR3 is CASSYLADSYEQYF. CDR3 sequence (DNA): TGTGCCAGCAGTTACCTAGCGGACTCCTACGAGCAGTACTTC.

This sequence joins TRBV12-3 or TRBV12-4 and TRBJ2-7, with D perhaps matching TRBD1 (5 bases). Trimming shortened V by 1 base and J by 3 bases, and 7 bases separated the two germline ends. The CDR3 contains 13 residues. This CDR3 reads CASSLGRVYEQYF. CDR3 bases: TGTGCCAGCAGTTTAGGCAGGGTCTACGAGCAGTACTTC.

This rearrangement joins TRBV10-3 to TRBJ1-1, with D unresolved. V was clipped by 5 bases and J by 1 base, with 5 bases between them. Germline CDR1 and CDR2: ENHRY and SYGVKD. This CDR3 comprises 12 residues. The CDR3 loop is CAISPGNTEAFF. In DNA, the CDR3 is TGTGCCATCAGTCCAGGGAACACTGAAGCTTTCTTT.

The chain employs TRBV7-2 and TRBJ2-7; the D gene is possibly TRBD2 (5 bases). Germline V lookup: CDR1 SGHTA, CDR2 FQGNSA. Trimming left V 3 bases short and J 3 bases short, with 12 bases between. The CDR3 spans 14 residues. Here the CDR3 DNA reads TGTGCCAGCAGCTTCACGGCGGGTTTCTACGAGCAGTACTTC. Residues: CASSFTAGFYEQYF. Complete variable domain (other parts from reference TRBV7-2 and TRBJ2-7): GAGVSQSPSNKVTEKGKDVELRCDPISGHTALYWYRQSLGQGLEFLIYFQGNSAPDKSGLPSDRFSAERTGGSVSTLTIQRTQQEDSAVYLCASSFTAGFYEQYFGPGTRLTVT.

This CDR3 reads CASSRGQGYGYTF. The CDR3 DNA is TGTGCCAGCTCACGCGGACAGGGCTATGGCTACACCTTC. The V call is TRBV18, the J call TRBJ1-2; 8 nucleotides match TRBD1. The V gene end was trimmed by 4 bases and the J gene end by 4 bases; junction bases not matched to a gene: 2. The germline gives CDR1 KGHSH, CDR2 LQKENI. The CDR3 consists of 13 residues.

This clone has more than one count but fewer than ten. This chain connects TRBV2 to TRBJ2-6; D unclear. Germline values: CDR1 SNHLY, CDR2 FYNNEI. The CDR3 loop spans 14 amino acids. V was trimmed by 4 bases and J by 0 bases, leaving 4 bases between them. The CDR3 loop reads CASSGGSGANVLTF. The CDR3 region has the DNA TGTGCCAGCAGTGGAGGCTCTGGGGCCAACGTCCTGACTTTC.

The CDR3, as DNA: TGTGCCAGCAGTTACACAGGGGCTGCCAAAAACATTCAGTACTTC. Protein sequence: CASSYTGAAKNIQYF. The chain uses TRBV27 and TRBJ2-4; 7 positions match TRBD1. The CDR3 loop spans 15 amino acids. CDR1 MNHEY and CDR2 SMNVEV come from the germline V gene (reference sequence). Trimming at V came to 4 bases and at J to 1 base, leaving 4 bases not matched to a gene.

V usage is TRBV5-1 and J usage is TRBJ2-7, with 9 positions matching TRBD1. The CDR3 is made up of 14 amino acids. Trimming at V came to 0 bases and at J to 6 bases, leaving 4 bases not matched to a gene. From germline, CDR1 is SGHRS and CDR2 YFSETQ. This CDR3 reads CASSLGDRVGEQYF. The DNA for the CDR3 is TGCGCCAGCAGCTTGGGGGACAGGGTAGGCGAGCAGTACTTC. The complete variable domain, with remaining parts taken from reference TRBV5-1 and TRBJ2-7, reads KAGVTQTPRYLIKTRGQQVTLSCSPISGHRSVSWYQQTPGQGLQFLFEYFSETQRNKGNFPGRFSGRQFSNSRSEMNVSTLELGDSALYLCASSLGDRVGEQYFGPGTRLTVT.

The chain employs TRBV7-6 and TRBJ1-1, with D perhaps TRBD1 (5 bases). V lost 1 base to trimming and J lost 0 bases, with 9 bases between them. This CDR3 comprises 15 residues. In germline, CDR1 is SGHVS, CDR2 FNYEAQ. CDR3 sequence reads: CASSLGGTVNTEAFF. CDR3 sequence (DNA): TGTGCCAGCAGCTTAGGCGGGACCGTGAACACTGAAGCTTTCTTT. The entire variable domain, with the rest obtained from reference TRBV7-6 and TRBJ1-1, is as follows: GAGVSQSPRYKVTKRGQDVALRCDPISGHVSLYWYRQALGQGPEFLTYFNYEAQQDKSGLPNDRFSAERPEGSISTLTIQRTEQRDSAMYRCASSLGGTVNTEAFFGQGTRLTVV.

The rearrangement uses TRBV18 and TRBJ1-1; TRBD1 agrees at 7 bases. The CDR3 covers 13 residues. V lost 6 bases, J lost 6 bases, and 7 bases stayed unmatched. Germline values: CDR1 KGHSH, CDR2 LQKENI. In nucleotides, the CDR3 is TGTGCCAGCTCGACTCACCAGGGGGCTGAAGCTTTCTTT. Translation: CASSTHQGAEAFF.